A selection of T cell receptor beta chains follows, all from one sample in a study of cytomegalovirus exposure and HLA in healthy donors. The data were produced by immunoSEQ multiplex PCR, yet TCRdb's version contains in-frame clones alone and is incomplete. Here the sample spans roughly 180,000 clones, nearly 80% being singletons. The sample consisted of PBMCs. These receptors all come from a man aged 50 to 59 in good health and CMV-seropositive. Each CDR3 is given with its conserved first and last residue. D genes are given only for firm matches. Clone size is stated in some rows and not others, as once, few, many or a class when expanded.

CDR3aa,CDR3nt,d_gene,abundance,len,j_gene,v_gene
CASSFIRDRGSEQYF,TGTGCCAGCAGTTTCATCCGGGACAGGGGAAGCGAGCAGTACTTC,TRBD1,.,15,TRBJ2-7,TRBV27
CASSRDRVGYTF,TGTGCCAGCAGCCGCGACAGGGTAGGCTACACCTTC,TRBD1,.,12,TRBJ1-2,TRBV14
CASSWSSYNEQFF,TGCGCCAGCAGCTGGTCTAGCTACAATGAGCAGTTCTTC,.,.,13,TRBJ2-1,TRBV5-1
CATSSEGDPRYF,TGTGCCACCAGCTCTGAGGGTGATCCCCGGTACTTC,.,.,12,TRBJ2-5,TRBV15
CASSQNRKGELFF,TGCGCCAGCAGCCAAAACAGGAAGGGGGAGCTGTTTTTT,.,.,13,TRBJ2-2,TRBV4-3
CASPGFRQPQHF,TGCGCCAGCCCGGGGTTCAGGCAGCCCCAGCATTTT,.,few,12,TRBJ1-5,TRBV5-1
CASSLDSNSPLHF,TGCGCCAGCAGCTTGGACAGCAATTCACCCCTCCACTTT,.,.,13,TRBJ1-6,TRBV5-1
CATRNWVGQGGGGNTEAFF,TGTGCCACCAGAAATTGGGTGGGACAGGGGGGGGGAGGGAACACTGAAGCTTTCTTT,TRBD1,.,19,TRBJ1-1,TRBV15
CASSRGASSGANVLTF,TGTGCCAGTTCTCGAGGAGCTAGCTCTGGGGCCAACGTCCTGACTTTC,.,.,16,TRBJ2-6,TRBV19
CASSFDGEGPFLAKNIQYF,TGTGCCAGCAGCTTTGATGGGGAGGGCCCGTTCTTAGCCAAAAACATTCAGTACTTC,TRBD2,.,19,TRBJ2-4,TRBV5-6
CASSRYRDSNGYTF,TGTGCCAGCAGCCGTTACCGGGACAGCAACGGCTACACCTTC,TRBD1,.,14,TRBJ1-2,TRBV7-2
CAWSGTGPSPLHF,TGTGCCTGGAGTGGGACAGGGCCATCACCCCTCCACTTT,TRBD1,.,13,TRBJ1-6,TRBV30
CASSEGSGQVYGYTF,TGTGCCAGCAGTGAAGGGTCCGGACAGGTCTATGGCTACACCTTC,TRBD1,.,15,TRBJ1-2,TRBV6-1
CASSFGTGVNTEAFF,TGTGCCAGCAGCTTTGGGACAGGGGTGAACACTGAAGCTTTCTTT,TRBD1,.,15,TRBJ1-1,TRBV5-6
CASSPPGEGQYEQFF,TGTGCCAGCTCACCCCCGGGGGAAGGACAATATGAGCAGTTCTTC,.,.,15,TRBJ2-1,TRBV18
CASSLDRGNEQFF,TGTGCCAGCAGCTTAGATCGGGGGAATGAGCAGTTCTTC,.,few,13,TRBJ2-1,TRBV7-2
CASSFGGDTSGNTIYF,TGTGCCAGCAGCTTTGGGGGGGACACCTCTGGAAACACCATATATTTT,.,.,16,TRBJ1-3,TRBV5-4
CASSQDLEEPQHF,TGCGCCAGCAGCCAAGATTTAGAGGAGCCCCAGCATTTT,.,.,13,TRBJ1-5,TRBV4-3
CASSRSEGARRGYTF,TGTGCCAGCTCACGTTCCGAGGGGGCTCGACGGGGCTACACCTTC,TRBD1,.,15,TRBJ1-2,TRBV18
CASSSPSTDTQYF,TGTGCCAGCAGTTCCCCTAGCACAGATACGCAGTATTTT,.,once,13,TRBJ2-3,TRBV7-3
CASSLGPDPYYEQYF,TGCGCCAGCAGCTTGGGTCCTGATCCCTACTACGAGCAGTACTTC,.,once,15,TRBJ2-7,TRBV5-1
CASSLSRAGDTQYF,TGTGCCAGCAGCTTATCGCGTGCGGGGGATACGCAGTATTTT,.,once,14,TRBJ2-3,TRBV7-3
CASSIGQMNTEAFF,TGTGCCAGTAGTATAGGACAAATGAACACTGAAGCTTTCTTT,.,.,14,TRBJ1-1,TRBV19
CASRPTGGETQYF,TGTGCCAGCAGACCTACAGGGGGGGAGACCCAGTACTTC,TRBD1,.,13,TRBJ2-5,TRBV14
CASSRLAGGNNEQFF,TGTGCCAGCAGTCGACTAGCGGGGGGTAACAATGAGCAGTTCTTC,TRBD2,.,15,TRBJ2-1,TRBV6-5
CASSRQGARGGGELFF,TGCGCCAGCAGCCGACAGGGGGCGAGAGGTGGCGGGGAGCTGTTTTTT,TRBD1,.,16,TRBJ2-2,TRBV5-1
CASEVGTAYGYTF,TGTGCCAGCGAAGTAGGGACAGCCTATGGCTACACCTTC,TRBD1,.,13,TRBJ1-2,TRBV2
CASRGLGTGELFF,TGTGCCAGCCGAGGGTTGGGCACCGGGGAGCTGTTTTTT,.,.,13,TRBJ2-2,TRBV28
CASSQINTGELFF,TGTGCCAGCAGCCAGATAAACACCGGGGAGCTGTTTTTT,.,.,13,TRBJ2-2,TRBV7-9
CASSLGNRADSNQPQHF,TGTGCCAGCAGCTTAGGGAACAGGGCCGATAGCAATCAGCCCCAGCATTTT,.,.,17,TRBJ1-5,TRBV5-6
CASSSRDRVNQPQHF,TGTGCCAGTAGTTCCCGGGACAGGGTTAATCAGCCCCAGCATTTT,TRBD1,few,15,TRBJ1-5,TRBV19
CSANRANGYTF,TGCAGTGCTAACAGGGCGAATGGCTACACCTTC,.,.,11,TRBJ1-2,TRBV20-1
CASSQPPGQGASGELFF,TGTGCCAGCAGTCAACCTCCAGGACAGGGGGCATCCGGGGAGCTGTTTTTT,TRBD1,.,17,TRBJ2-2,TRBV27
CASSRGRGNEQFF,TGCGCCAGCAGCCGCGGCAGGGGCAATGAGCAGTTCTTC,.,.,13,TRBJ2-1,TRBV4-1
CASSQAGQLNTGELFF,TGCGCCAGCAGCCAAGCGGGACAGCTAAACACCGGGGAGCTGTTTTTT,TRBD1,.,16,TRBJ2-2,TRBV4-3
CASSRSRTDTQYF,TGTGCCAGCAGCCGGAGCCGCACAGATACGCAGTATTTT,.,.,13,TRBJ2-3,TRBV7-3
CASSYAAGGPGEQYF,TGTGCCAGCAGTTACGCTGCGGGGGGGCCGGGGGAGCAGTACTTC,TRBD2,once,15,TRBJ2-7,TRBV6-6
CSVGGTVSSYEQYF,TGCAGCGTGGGGGGGACCGTAAGCTCCTACGAGCAGTACTTC,TRBD2,once,14,TRBJ2-7,TRBV29-1
CASRGWDSGGSETQYF,TGTGCCAGCAGAGGCTGGGACTCTGGGGGTTCGGAGACCCAGTACTTC,.,.,16,TRBJ2-5,TRBV28
CASSPRPGTGDDQPQHF,TGTGCCAGCTCACCCCGACCGGGGACAGGGGACGATCAGCCCCAGCATTTT,TRBD1,.,17,TRBJ1-5,TRBV18
CSALGTAEAFF,TGCAGTGCTCTCGGGACAGCTGAAGCTTTCTTT,TRBD1,.,11,TRBJ1-1,TRBV20-1
CASSRQGNTEAFF,TGTGCCAGCAGCCGACAGGGGAACACTGAAGCTTTCTTT,TRBD1,.,13,TRBJ1-1,TRBV11-3
CASRRLHSPNHGYTF,TGCGCCAGCAGGAGGCTACATAGCCCTAATCATGGCTACACCTTC,.,.,15,TRBJ1-2,TRBV10-1
CASSLGRAPNSPLHF,TGTGCCAGCAGCTTGGGCAGGGCCCCGAATTCACCCCTCCACTTT,.,.,15,TRBJ1-6,TRBV5-6
CASSDWSGFVQPQHF,TGTGCCAGCAGTGACTGGTCAGGGTTTGTTCAGCCCCAGCATTTT,.,once,15,TRBJ1-5,TRBV6-1
CASSPRSTEFEAFF,TGTGCCAGCAGCCCCCGATCGACAGAATTTGAAGCTTTCTTT,.,.,14,TRBJ1-1,TRBV7-9